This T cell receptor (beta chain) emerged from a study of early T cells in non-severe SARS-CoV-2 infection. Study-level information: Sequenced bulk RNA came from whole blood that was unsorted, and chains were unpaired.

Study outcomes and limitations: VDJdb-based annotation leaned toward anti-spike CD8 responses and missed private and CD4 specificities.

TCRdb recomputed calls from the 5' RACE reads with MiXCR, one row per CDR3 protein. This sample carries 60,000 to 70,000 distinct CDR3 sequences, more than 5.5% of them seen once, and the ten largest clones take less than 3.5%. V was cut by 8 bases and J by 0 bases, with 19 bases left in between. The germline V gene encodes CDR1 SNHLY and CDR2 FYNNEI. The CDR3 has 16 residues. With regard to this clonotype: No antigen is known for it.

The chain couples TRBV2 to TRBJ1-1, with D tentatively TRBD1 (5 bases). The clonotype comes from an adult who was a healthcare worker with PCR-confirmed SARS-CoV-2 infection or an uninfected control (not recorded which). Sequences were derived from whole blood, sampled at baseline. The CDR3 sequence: CASQSGKRNLNTEAFF. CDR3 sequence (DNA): TGTGCCAGCCAGTCAGGGAAAAGGAATTTGAACACTGAAGCTTTCTTT.